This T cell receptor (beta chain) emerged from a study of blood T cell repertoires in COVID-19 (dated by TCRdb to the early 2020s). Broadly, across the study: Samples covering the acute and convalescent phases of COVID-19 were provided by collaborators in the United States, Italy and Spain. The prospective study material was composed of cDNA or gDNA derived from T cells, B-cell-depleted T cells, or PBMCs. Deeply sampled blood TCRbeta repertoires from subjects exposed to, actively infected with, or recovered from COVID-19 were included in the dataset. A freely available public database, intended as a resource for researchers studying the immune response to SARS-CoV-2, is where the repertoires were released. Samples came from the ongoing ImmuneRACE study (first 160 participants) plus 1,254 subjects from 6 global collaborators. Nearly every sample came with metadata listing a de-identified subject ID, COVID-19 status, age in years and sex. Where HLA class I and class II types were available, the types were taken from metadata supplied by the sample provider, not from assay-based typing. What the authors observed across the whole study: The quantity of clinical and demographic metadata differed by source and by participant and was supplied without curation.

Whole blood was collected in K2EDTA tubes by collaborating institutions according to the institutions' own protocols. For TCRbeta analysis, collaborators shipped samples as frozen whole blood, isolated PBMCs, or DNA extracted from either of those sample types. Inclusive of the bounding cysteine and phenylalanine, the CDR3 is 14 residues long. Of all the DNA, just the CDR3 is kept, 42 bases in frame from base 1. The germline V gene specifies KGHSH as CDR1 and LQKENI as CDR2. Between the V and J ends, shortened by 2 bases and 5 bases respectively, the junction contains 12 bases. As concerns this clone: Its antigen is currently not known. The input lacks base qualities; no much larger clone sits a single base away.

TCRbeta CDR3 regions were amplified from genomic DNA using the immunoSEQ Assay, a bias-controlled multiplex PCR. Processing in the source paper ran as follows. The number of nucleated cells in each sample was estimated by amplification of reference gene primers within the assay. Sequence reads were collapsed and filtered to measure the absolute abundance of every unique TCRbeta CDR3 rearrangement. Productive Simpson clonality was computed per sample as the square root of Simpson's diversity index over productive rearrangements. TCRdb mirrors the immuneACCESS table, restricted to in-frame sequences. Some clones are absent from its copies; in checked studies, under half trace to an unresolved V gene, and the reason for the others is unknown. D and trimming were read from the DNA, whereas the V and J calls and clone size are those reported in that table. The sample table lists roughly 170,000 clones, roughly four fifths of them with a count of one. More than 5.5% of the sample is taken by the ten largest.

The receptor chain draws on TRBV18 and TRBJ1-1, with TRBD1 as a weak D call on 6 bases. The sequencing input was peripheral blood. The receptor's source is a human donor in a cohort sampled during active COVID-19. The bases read TGTGCCAGCTCACCAGCAGGGGCAGTTACTGAAGCTTTCTTT. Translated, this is CASSPAGAVTEAFF.